This T cell receptor beta chain was captured in a study of T-cell memory formation after mild COVID-19. Regarding the study as a whole: There were some responding clones in pre-infection memory, which suggested that cross-reactive memory had joined.

There are 15 residues in the CDR3. Trimming removed 1 base from V and 5 bases from J, with 12 bases in between. The germline V gene encodes CDR1 SGHDT and CDR2 YYEEEE. One entry per CDR3 protein, called by TCRdb with MiXCR from the 5' RACE reads. The sample holds 120,000 or so distinct CDR3 sequences; about 6% are singletons and the top ten take roughly 2%. Of note for this clonotype: Antigen: not known.

The V gene is TRBV5-6, the J gene TRBJ1-4; the D is unclear. The sequencing sample was made of PBMCs or a T cell subset sorted from them (not recorded which). The sequence derives from an adult woman who had mild COVID-19 (a few samples of this study predate the infection). Cell type and time point are not known. The CDR3 sequence: CASSLLGAGNEKLFF. The CDR3 coding sequence is TGTGCCAGCAGCTTGTTGGGAGCGGGGAATGAAAAACTGTTTTTT. Based on the CDR3 plus reference TRBV5-6 and TRBJ1-4, the full variable domain is DAGVTQSPTHLIKTRGQQVTLRCSPKSGHDTVSWYQQALGQGPQFIFQYYEEEERQRGNFPDRFSGHQFPNYSSELNVNALLLGDSALYLCASSLLGAGNEKLFFGSGTQLSVL.